One T cell receptor beta chain is described in this entry. Its cognate antigen is unknown. Germline values: CDR1 MDHEN, CDR2 SYDVKM. Trimming stripped 2 bases from V and 4 bases from J, with 6 bases between. CDR3 length: 13 residues. The data were taken from a study of early T cells in non-severe SARS-CoV-2 infection. Study-wide background: Chains stayed unpaired after sequencing of bulk RNA from unsorted whole blood. Whole-study findings and limits: Lookups in VDJdb leaned toward anti-spike CD8 responses and missed private and CD4 specificities.

The TCR library protocol was used to attach unique molecular identifiers. These identifiers were attached to individual cDNA molecules. TCRdb analysed the 5' RACE reads with MiXCR anew, one entry per CDR3 protein. Of 43,000 or so distinct CDR3 sequences in the sample, under 9.5% were seen once. This chain uses TRBV28 with TRBJ2-1, with TRBD1 as a possible D gene (6 bases). This sequence was found in an adult who was a healthcare worker with PCR-confirmed SARS-CoV-2 infection or an uninfected control (not recorded which). The source material was whole blood. This CDR3 is CASSLDRYNEQFF. CDR3 DNA: TGTGCCAGCAGTTTAGACAGGTACAATGAGCAGTTCTTC.